This TCR beta chain was recorded in a study of cytomegalovirus exposure and HLA in healthy donors. This clone came up a few times. Its antigen is currently unknown. PCR employed 60 Vbeta and 13 Jbeta primers. Methods used by the authors: In a later analysis, 80 million or so unique TCR beta chains included roughly 11 million shared by two or more donors. TCRdb's copy holds only in-frame clones and misses some; the assay was immunoSEQ multiplex PCR. V and J calls plus clone size are reproduced from that table; the DNA served to infer D and trimming. The data hold more than 150,000 clones, with around 82% observed a single time. The V end was cut by 4 bases, the J end by 7 bases, with 16 bases between. Germline V gene sequence: CDR1 SGHAT, CDR2 FQNNGV. The CDR3 is made up of 14 amino acids. Although they were nominally healthy when sampled, donors likely had unrecorded immune exposures. Study results and limitations: Later analysis reportedly placed an Asian-associated ancestry cluster below the approximately 730-donor mean in N-insertions. An analysis that came later showed most CMV-associated TCR beta chains appearing HLA-restricted.

The origin of this receptor is a woman under 40 in good health and CMV-seropositive. The V call is TRBV11-2, the J call TRBJ1-1; TRBD1 is a possible D gene (5 bases). Sequencing used PBMCs. The CDR3, as DNA: TGTGCCAGCAGCTCAACAGGCTCTGAGAATGAAGCTTTCTTT. It yields the protein CASSSTGSENEAFF.